This TCR beta chain was captured in a study of monozygotic twins with inflammatory bowel disease. Broader study findings: T cell subtypes were not distinguishable in this analysis.

TCRdb reworked the 5' RACE reads into one entry per CDR3 protein, no DNA. The table lists around 450,000 distinct CDR3 sequences, with about 2.2% in the top ten. On this clonotype: Its antigen is unknown.

The CDR3 sequence is 17 residues long. CDR1 and CDR2 (germline): MNHEY, SVGAGI. This TCR was recovered from a human donor with ulcerative colitis or Crohn's disease, or a healthy co-twin of an affected twin (not recorded which). The chain is built from TRBV6-5 and TRBJ2-1; TCRdb designates TRBD2, a call that cannot be tested without DNA. Sequencing was performed on blood. CDR3 residues: CASSFTTPRDYHNEQFF.